This paragraph covers one TCR beta chain sequence. What this receptor recognizes is not known. Nothing much larger sits one base from this clone, and base qualities are not available. TCRbeta CDR3 regions were amplified from genomic DNA by means of the immunoSEQ Assay, a bias-controlled multiplex PCR. As for how the authors treated the data: Within the assay, amplification of reference gene primers was used to estimate how many nucleated cells each sample contained. To quantify the absolute abundance of each unique TCRbeta CDR3 rearrangement, sequence reads were collapsed and filtered. For each sample, productive Simpson clonality was calculated as the square root of Simpson's diversity index over productive rearrangements. TCRdb retrieved this table from immuneACCESS and kept in-frame rearrangements only. Not all clones are present; in checked studies, unresolved V genes account for under half, and no reason is known for the remainder. V and J calls plus clone size are reproduced from that table; the DNA served to infer D and trimming. Present in this sample are fewer than 300,000 clones, roughly 92% of which were seen just once. The ten top clones hold 2.2% of the sample.

One collaborating source in Seattle enrolled patients during active infection and followed them longitudinally through the course of disease. The collaborating institutions used their own protocols to collect whole blood in K2EDTA tubes. For TCRbeta analysis, collaborators shipped samples in one of three forms: frozen whole blood, isolated PBMCs, or DNA extracted from either of those sample types. The data derive from a study of blood T cell repertoires in COVID-19 (dated by TCRdb to 2020 to 2021). Regarding the research as a whole: Samples covering the acute and convalescent phases of COVID-19 were provided by collaborators in the United States, Italy and Spain. The material from the prospective study consisted of cDNA or gDNA derived from T cells, B-cell-depleted T cells, or PBMCs. The dataset comprised deeply sampled blood TCRbeta repertoires from subjects exposed to, actively infected with, or recovered from COVID-19. The repertoires were released in a freely available public database meant as a resource for research on the immune response to SARS-CoV-2. The samples were drawn from the first 160 participants of the ongoing ImmuneRACE study and from 1,254 subjects provided by 6 global collaborators. The sample metadata nearly always contained a de-identified subject ID, COVID-19 status, age in years and sex. Where HLA class I and class II types were available, the types were taken from metadata supplied by the sample provider, not from assay-based typing.

Trimming leaves V shorter by 1 base and J shorter by 2 bases, with the junction holding 3 bases beyond the gene matches. The germline V gene encodes CDR1 LGHDT and CDR2 YNNKEL (reference sequence). Including cysteine and phenylalanine, the CDR3 has 15 amino acids. Just the 45-base CDR3 DNA is kept, in frame starting at base 1. What the study reported, not specific to this receptor: Clinical and demographic metadata were provided uncurated, with the amount varying by source and participant.

In this chain, TRBV3-1 (or the pseudogene TRBV3-2) is recombined with TRBJ2-7; the junction holds 9 bases that match TRBD2. The source of this sequence is a woman between 25 and 40 years old with COVID-19, enrolled during active disease. Sequencing input: peripheral blood. Read as DNA, the sequence is TGTGCCAGCAGCCAAGTTAGCGGGAGTCCCTACGAGCAGTACTTC. The translation is CASSQVSGSPYEQYF.